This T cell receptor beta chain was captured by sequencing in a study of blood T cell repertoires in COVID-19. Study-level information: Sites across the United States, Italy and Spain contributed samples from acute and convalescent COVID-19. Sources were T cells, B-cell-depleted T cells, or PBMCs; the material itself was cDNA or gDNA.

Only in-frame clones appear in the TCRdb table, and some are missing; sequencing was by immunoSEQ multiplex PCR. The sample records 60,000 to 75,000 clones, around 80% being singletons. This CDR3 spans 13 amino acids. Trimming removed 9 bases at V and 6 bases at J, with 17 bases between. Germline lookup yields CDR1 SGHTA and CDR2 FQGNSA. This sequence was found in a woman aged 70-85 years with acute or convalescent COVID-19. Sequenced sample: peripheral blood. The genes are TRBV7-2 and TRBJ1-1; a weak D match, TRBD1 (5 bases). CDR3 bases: TGTGCCAGTGCCGGGTGGGGCTCCCCTGAAGCTTTCTTT. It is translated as CASAGWGSPEAFF.